This paragraph covers one T cell receptor (beta chain) sequence. The data stem from a study of control samples from healthy donors and cancer patients. The CDR3 is made up of 15 amino acids. The ends lost 10 bases at V and 1 base at J; junction bases unmatched: 9. Germline CDR1 reads ENHRY; CDR2 reads SYGVKD. Using immunoSEQ multiplex PCR, the repertoire was profiled, and TCRdb retains in-frame clones only, with some absent. Among 8,000 to 13,000 clones listed, approximately 91% were seen once. The sample consisted of PBMCs. The chain employs TRBV10-3 and TRBJ2-3; 9 bases align to TRBD1. This TCR was recovered from a man in his 60s with colorectal cancer. The DNA of the CDR3 is TGTGCCACCCTAGCCCGGGACAGGGGCACAGATACGCAGTATTTT. Its protein is CATLARDRGTDTQYF.